This T cell receptor beta chain was sequenced for a study of T cells in women clearing cervical HPV infection. Germline CDR1 is SGHRS and CDR2 is YFSETQ. The CDR3 contains 15 residues. Here immunoSEQ multiplex PCR was the method, and the copy in TCRdb shows in-frame clones only, minus some. The sample includes tens of thousands of clones. A note on this clone: One end of the junction does not line up with germline, which may come from a read error. The read is 3 residues too short to cover the CDR3 end, so that end is filled in from the germline J gene.

The sequence was collected from a woman between 18 and 70 years old with a cervical HPV16 infection that either progressed to CIN3+ or cleared (not recorded which). The rearrangement links TRBV5-1 to TRBJ1-6; 9 bases align to TRBD1. The specimen sequenced was blood buffy coat. The CDR3 loop reads CASSLLGTGSSTLHF. Incomplete CDR3 DNA: TGCGCCAGCAGCTTGTTAGGGACAGGGTCTTCAACC.